The sequence of this T cell receptor (beta chain) was determined in a study of cytomegalovirus exposure and HLA in healthy donors. This CDR3 has 16 amino acids. Per germline, CDR1 SNHLY and CDR2 FYNNEI. V gave up 2 bases and J gave up 1 base; unmatched junction bases: 7. Vbeta (60) and Jbeta (13) primers were used in the PCR. Libraries were prepared by immunoSEQ multiplex PCR; TCRdb keeps only in-frame clonotypes and omits some of them. The sample gives fewer than 180,000 clones, more than 65% of which show up once; roughly 6.8% is in the top ten. The genes are TRBV2 and TRBJ2-7, with 8 bases that match TRBD2. Sequences were obtained from PBMCs. This clonotype originated in a man between 50 and 59 years old in good health and CMV-seropositive. The CDR3 loop is CASSESLAGSSYEQYF. Written as DNA, the CDR3 is TGTGCCAGCAGTGAAAGTCTAGCGGGTTCTTCCTACGAGCAGTACTTC.